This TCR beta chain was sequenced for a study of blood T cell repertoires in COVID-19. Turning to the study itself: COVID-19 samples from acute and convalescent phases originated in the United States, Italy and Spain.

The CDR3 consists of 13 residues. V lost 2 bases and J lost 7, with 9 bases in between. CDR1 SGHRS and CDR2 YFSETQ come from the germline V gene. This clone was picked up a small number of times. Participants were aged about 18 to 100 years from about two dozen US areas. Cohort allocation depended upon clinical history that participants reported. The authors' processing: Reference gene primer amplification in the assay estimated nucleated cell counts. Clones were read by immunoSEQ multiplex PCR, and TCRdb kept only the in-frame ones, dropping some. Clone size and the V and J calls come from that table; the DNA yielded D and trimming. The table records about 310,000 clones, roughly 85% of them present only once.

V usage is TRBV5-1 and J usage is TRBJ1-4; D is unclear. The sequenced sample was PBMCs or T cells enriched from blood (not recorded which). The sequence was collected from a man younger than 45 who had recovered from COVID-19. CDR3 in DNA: TGCGCCAGCAGCTTCGGGAGTGGTGAAAAACTGTTTTTT. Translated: CASSFGSGEKLFF.